The 9 T cell receptor beta chains below were found in one sample sequenced in a study of cytomegalovirus exposure and HLA in healthy donors. Amplification used 60 Vbeta primers and 13 Jbeta primers. Sequencing was performed with immunoSEQ multiplex PCR; in TCRdb, only in-frame clones are kept and a portion is missing. The profile shows about 200,000 clones, 60% to 80% of them singletons. The sequenced material came from PBMCs. The receptors derive from a man younger than 35 in good health and CMV-seronegative.

The chain is built from TRBV30 and TRBJ1-2; D is unresolved. The CDR3 has 14 residues. V gave up 3 bases and J gave up 0 bases, with 11 bases separating them. Germline assignment: CDR1 GTSNPN and CDR2 SVGIG (reference sequence). CDR3 nucleotide sequence: TGTGCCTGGAGGTCTAAGATTGCTAACTATGGCTACACCTTC. Translation gives CAWRSKIANYGYTF.

There are a few counts of this clone. This rearrangement joins TRBV28 to TRBJ1-4, with 8 bases aligning to TRBD1. Germline V gene lookup returns CDR1 MDHEN and CDR2 SYDVKM. V gave up 8 bases and J gave up 0 bases; unmatched junction bases: 14. This CDR3 has 18 amino acids. The CDR3: CASGTDRALTATNEKLFF. CDR3 sequence (DNA): TGTGCCAGCGGAACGGACAGGGCCTTAACCGCAACTAATGAAAAACTGTTTTTT.

The chain links TRBV27 to TRBJ1-1; possible D gene TRBD1, 6 bases. Deletions cut 6 bases from V and 1 base from J, with 12 bases between. Germline CDR1 is MNHEY and CDR2 is SMNVEV (reference sequence). This CDR3 is built from 14 residues. CDR3 coding DNA: TGTGCCAGCAGACAACAGGGACAGAACACTGAAGCTTTCTTT. Translating it yields CASRQQGQNTEAFF.

The rearrangement links TRBV18 to TRBJ2-5, with TRBD1 identical over 8 bases. The CDR3 extends over 19 amino acids. CDR1 is KGHSH, CDR2 LQKENI, per germline. J gave up 3 bases and V 6 bases, and 21 bases lay outside the gene matches. The CDR3 nucleotides read TGTGCCAGCTCCCTGTTACAGGGGGAAGGAACCCTGGGGAAAGAGACCCAGTACTTC. It yields the protein CASSLLQGEGTLGKETQYF.

The chain couples TRBV9 to TRBJ1-5, with TRBD1 matching 8 bases. There are 19 residues in the CDR3. Germline values: CDR1 SGDLS, CDR2 YYNGEE. Trimming at V came to 4 bases and at J to 8 bases, leaving 23 bases not matched to a gene. Here the CDR3 DNA reads TGTGCCAGCAGCCCTCCGCAGTCGCGTGGACAGGGACCTCTAGAGCCCCAGCATTTT. It codes for CASSPPQSRGQGPLEPQHF.

The CDR3 DNA is TGTGCCAGCAGCTTAGTTGGGGGGGGGAGTACTGAAGCTTTCTTT. It is translated as CASSLVGGGSTEAFF. The rearrangement links TRBV11-3 to TRBJ1-1; TRBD1 is a possible D gene (5 bases). The CDR3 loop spans 15 amino acids. The ends were cut back, 1 base at V and 5 bases at J, with 14 bases in the middle. Germline loops: CDR1 SGHNT, CDR2 YENEEA.

The rearrangement joins TRBV29-1 to TRBJ2-5; tentative D call: TRBD2 (5 bases). Looked up from germline, CDR1 is SQVTM and CDR2 is ANQGSEA. The CDR3 has 15 residues. Trimming shortened V by 0 bases and J by 1 base, and 12 bases separated the two germline ends. The CDR3 nucleotides are TGCAGCGTTGAAGAACGGGGTTCGACCCAAGAGACCCAGTACTTC. It codes for CSVEERGSTQETQYF.

This clone was found once. The rearrangement joins TRBV7-2 to TRBJ1-1; D is possibly TRBD1 (6 bases). CDR1 SGHTA and CDR2 FQGNSA come from the germline V gene. CDR3 length: 15 residues. Trimming took off 1 base at V and 4 bases at J, with 13 bases between the two ends. CDR3 sequence: CASSLDVRGSTEAFF. In DNA form, the CDR3 reads TGTGCCAGCAGCTTAGACGTCAGGGGCAGCACTGAAGCTTTCTTT.

V gene TRBV21-1 combines with J gene TRBJ1-2; the table gives TRBD1 as D, unverified against the DNA. TRBV21-1 is shown as a pseudogene. This CDR3 comprises 18 residues. The CDR3 DNA reads as TGTGCCAGCAGCAAATGGCGGTACGGCAGGGGGCGCGGCTATGGCTACACCTTC. As protein: CASSKWRYGRGRGYGYTF.